One and the same sample provided the 28 T cell receptor beta chains below, sequenced in a study of control samples from healthy donors and cancer patients. This table comes from immunoSEQ multiplex PCR, and its TCRdb copy is limited to in-frame clones, with some not included. The sample contains tens of thousands of clones, around 80% of which appear only once. What was sequenced was blood. Receptor source: a woman between 55 and 75 years old in good health.

The chain links TRBV6-5 to TRBJ2-5, with D unresolved. CDR1 and CDR2 from the germline V gene are MNHEY and SVGAGI. The CDR3 runs to 14 residues. V was cut by 4 bases and J by 1 base, with 10 bases left in between. The CDR3 DNA is TGTGCCAGCAGTTTGGACCCATCCCAAGAGACCCAGTACTTC. It yields the protein CASSLDPSQETQYF.

This chain joins TRBV10-3 and TRBJ1-3; weak D call: TRBD1 (6 bases). The V gene lost 6 bases and the J gene lost 2 bases, with 17 bases spanning the gap. The CDR3 length is 16 residues. Germline assignment: CDR1 ENHRY and CDR2 SYGVKD. The chain's CDR3 is CAIRPGGAEAGNTIYF. The CDR3 region has the DNA TGTGCCATCAGGCCCGGGGGCGCAGAGGCTGGAAACACCATATATTTT.

This clone was detected a few times. J is TRBJ2-3 and V is TRBV6-2 or TRBV6-3, with TRBD2 as a possible D gene (6 bases). CDR1 is MNHEY, CDR2 SVGEGT, per germline. Trimming cost V 5 bases and J 7 bases, with 13 bases left between them. This CDR3 has 13 amino acids. The chain's CDR3 is CASSPPTSHTQYF. As DNA, the CDR3 is TGTGCCAGCAGTCCGCCCACTAGCCATACGCAGTATTTT.

V usage is TRBV19 and J usage is TRBJ1-5; weak D call: TRBD1 (6 bases). This CDR3 comprises 14 residues. The germline gives CDR1 LNHDA, CDR2 SQIVND (reference sequence). V was shortened by 6 bases and J by 4 bases, with 13 bases between the two germline ends. As DNA, the CDR3 is TGTGCCAGTAGGACACAGGGAAGGAATCAGCCCCAGCATTTT. Translation gives CASRTQGRNQPQHF.

This clone was observed a handful of times. This specimen includes other DNA sequences encoding the same CDR3. The J gene is TRBJ2-1, the V gene TRBV6-2 or TRBV6-3; D remains ambiguous. The CDR3 length is 13 residues. CDR1 and CDR2 from the germline V gene are MNHEY and SVGEGT. The V end lost 6 bases, the J end lost 2 bases, and 8 bases lay between the germline ends. CDR3 sequence reads: CASSQTAYNEQFF. In DNA form, the CDR3 reads TGTGCCAGCAGCCAGACTGCCTACAATGAGCAGTTCTTC.

J is TRBJ1-1 and V is TRBV5-1; no clear D gene. Germline CDR1 SGHRS, CDR2 YFSETQ. CDR3 length equals 14 residues. V was trimmed by 0 bases and J by 4 bases, leaving 10 bases between them. Here the CDR3 reads CASSLGGPGTEAFF. In nucleotides, the CDR3 is TGCGCCAGCAGCTTGGGCGGTCCCGGCACTGAAGCTTTCTTT. Filled out from reference TRBV5-1 and TRBJ1-1, the complete variable domain reads KAGVTQTPRYLIKTRGQQVTLSCSPISGHRSVSWYQQTPGQGLQFLFEYFSETQRNKGNFPGRFSGRQFSNSRSEMNVSTLELGDSALYLCASSLGGPGTEAFFGQGTRLTVV.

V gene TRBV2 combines with J gene TRBJ1-4, with a possible D match to TRBD1 (5 bases). The V gene lost 2 bases and the J gene lost 8 bases, with 12 bases spanning the gap. The length of the CDR3 is 14 residues. Germline V CDR1 and CDR2: SNHLY, FYNNEI. CDR3 bases: TGTGCCAGCAGTGAACAGGGATTGCGGGAAAAACTGTTTTTT. It yields the protein CASSEQGLREKLFF.

This sequence joins TRBV19 and TRBJ2-7; D may match TRBD1 or TRBD2 (5 bases each). The CDR3 runs to 15 residues. Germline CDR1 and CDR2: LNHDA and SQIVND (reference sequence). Trimming removed 5 bases from V and 2 bases from J, with 16 bases in between. CDR3 sequence reads: CASSLKPGPPYEQYF. CDR3 in DNA: TGTGCCAGTAGTTTAAAGCCGGGGCCGCCCTACGAGCAGTACTTC.

This chain links TRBV5-1 with TRBJ2-5, with 7 bases fitting TRBD1. Germline trimming cut 3 bases from V and 7 bases from J; bases unmatched to any gene: 9. CDR1 is SGHRS and CDR2 is YFSETQ in the germline V gene. This CDR3 spans 14 amino acids. The DNA of the CDR3 is TGCGCCAGCAGCTCAAGAGTAGGACAGGCGACCCAGTACTTC. Amino acid sequence: CASSSRVGQATQYF.

The chain employs TRBV7-2 and TRBJ2-2; D might be TRBD1 (6 bases). The CDR3 has 14 residues. The germline V gene encodes CDR1 SGHTA and CDR2 FQGNSA. The V end lost 2 bases, the J end lost 7 bases, and 11 bases lay between the germline ends. This CDR3 is CASSLQGIIGELFF. CDR3 in DNA: TGTGCCAGCAGCTTACAGGGGATCATCGGGGAGCTGTTTTTT.

The chain employs TRBV4-1 and TRBJ1-1, with 7 bases identical to TRBD1. The ends lost 1 base at V and 1 base at J; junction bases unmatched: 3. Germline V lookup: CDR1 MGHRA, CDR2 YSYEKL. There are 15 residues in the CDR3. This CDR3 is CASSQAGQENTEAFF. The DNA for the CDR3 is TGCGCCAGCAGCCAAGCCGGACAGGAGAACACTGAAGCTTTCTTT.

The chain joins TRBV28 to TRBJ1-4, with D maybe TRBD1 (6 bases). Deletions cut 3 bases from V and 5 bases from J, with 7 bases between. Germline CDR1 is MDHEN and CDR2 is SYDVKM. The CDR3 contains 13 residues. CDR3 bases: TGTGCCAGCAGTTTTACAGGGAATGAAAAACTGTTTTTT. Residues: CASSFTGNEKLFF.

Comments on this clone: With a much larger clone just one base away, this may be a read error. This chain joins TRBV7-9 and TRBJ2-2; TRBD2 agrees at 7 bases. The CDR3 is made up of 15 amino acids. Germline CDR1 is SEHNR and CDR2 is FQNEAQ (reference sequence). With V trimmed by 5 bases and J by 5 bases, 8 bases remained unmatched. CDR3 region: CASSAVGGRTGELFF. For the CDR3, the DNA is TGTGCCAGCAGCGCGGTCGGGGGGAGAACCGGGGAGCTGTTTTTT.

The chain links TRBV7-2 to TRBJ2-7, with D perhaps matching TRBD1 (6 bases). Trimming shortened V by 5 bases and J by 5 bases, and 13 bases separated the two germline ends. CDR1 and CDR2 from the germline V gene are SGHTA and FQGNSA. The CDR3 runs to 13 residues. The CDR3 coding sequence is TGTGCCAGCAGCGCTTACCGGGACAACGAGCAGTACTTC. This codes for CASSAYRDNEQYF.

This clone appeared a few times. The V gene is TRBV19, the J gene TRBJ1-1; D gene ambiguous. Trimming pared 2 bases from V and 2 bases from J, leaving 6 bases between. The CDR3 extends over 13 amino acids. Germline CDR1 is LNHDA and CDR2 is SQIVND (reference sequence). Here the CDR3 DNA reads TGTGCCAGTAGTATACAGGTTAACACTGAAGCTTTCTTT. Translating gives CASSIQVNTEAFF. Full variable domain (outside the CDR3, taken from reference TRBV19 and TRBJ1-1): DGGITQSPKYLFRKEGQNVTLSCEQNLNHDAMYWYRQDPGQGLRLIYYSQIVNDFQKGDIAEGYSVSREKKESFPLTVTSAQKNPTAFYLCASSIQVNTEAFFGQGTRLTVV.

This chain connects TRBV2 to TRBJ1-4; unclear D gene. Trimming cost V 8 bases and J 2 bases, with 12 bases left between them. Germline V lookup: CDR1 SNHLY, CDR2 FYNNEI. The CDR3 has 14 amino acids. CDR3 sequence reads: CASLPQGTNEKLFF. CDR3 DNA sequence: TGTGCCAGCTTACCTCAAGGGACTAATGAAAAACTGTTTTTT.

In this sample, this clone turned up once. The chain links TRBV6-2 or TRBV6-3 to TRBJ1-2; 7 bases line up with TRBD1. The junction had 4 bases not matched to a gene; V was cut back by 5 bases and J by 4 bases. This CDR3 is built from 13 residues. Germline V CDR1 and CDR2: MNHEY, SVGEGT. The CDR3 nucleotides read TGTGCCAGCAGTGGGGGACAGACCTATGGCTACACCTTC. Its protein is CASSGGQTYGYTF.

J is TRBJ2-1 and V is TRBV27; D is perhaps TRBD1 or TRBD2 (6 bases each). With 2 bases removed from V and 4 bases from J, the gap between germline ends came to 18 bases. The germline CDR1 and CDR2 sequences are MNHEY and SMNVEV (reference sequence). The CDR3 length is 17 residues. In DNA form, the CDR3 reads TGTGCCAGCAGTTTAAAGGGGGGCTTGACAGTATACAATGAGCAGTTCTTC. Encoded protein: CASSLKGGLTVYNEQFF.

The CDR3, as DNA: TGCGCCAGCAGTCTCTCTCAGGGGCGAATATGGGGCTACACCTTC. This sequence encodes CASSLSQGRIWGYTF. The V and J genes are TRBV4-3 and TRBJ1-2, with D perhaps TRBD1 (6 bases). Germline V lookup: CDR1 LGHNA, CDR2 YSLEER. The V gene lost 6 bases and the J gene lost 8 bases, with 22 bases spanning the gap. This CDR3 spans 15 amino acids.

This chain links TRBV19 with TRBJ2-3; D is undetermined. The ends were cut back, 6 bases at V and 0 bases at J, with 16 bases in the middle. The CDR3 is made up of 16 amino acids. Germline CDR1 LNHDA, CDR2 SQIVND (reference sequence). The CDR3 region is CASSQDSTSSTDTQYF. The CDR3 DNA is TGTGCCAGTAGCCAAGACTCAACCTCTAGCACAGATACGCAGTATTTT.

The V gene is TRBV5-1, the J gene TRBJ1-2, with no clear D. V was clipped by 7 bases and J by 0 bases, with 16 bases between them. CDR3 length: 15 residues. Germline V gene data show CDR1 as SGHRS and CDR2 as YFSETQ. Here the CDR3 reads CASGDGTFPNYGYTF. The CDR3 nucleotides read TGCGCCAGCGGAGACGGAACCTTCCCTAACTATGGCTACACCTTC.

This chain connects TRBV7-9 to TRBJ2-3; TRBD1 might be the D (6 bases). Germline-derived CDR1 and CDR2 are SEHNR and FQNEAQ (reference sequence). Trimming removed 0 bases at V and 6 bases at J, with 16 bases between. The CDR3 loop spans 16 amino acids. The CDR3 here is CASSLARGPSLDTQYF. The CDR3 bases are TGTGCCAGCAGCTTAGCCAGGGGACCCTCGCTGGATACGCAGTATTTT.

A remark on this clone: This sample includes further DNA sequences coding for the same CDR3. V is TRBV12-5 and J is TRBJ2-3, with D possibly being TRBD2 (6 bases). The germline V and J ends were trimmed by 1 base and 3 bases, with 11 bases remaining between them. Per germline, CDR1 LGHNT and CDR2 FRNRAP. The CDR3 length is 15 residues. The CDR3 DNA sequence: TGTGCTAGTGGTTTGGGTAGCGGAGGTACAGATACGCAGTATTTT. Protein: CASGLGSGGTDTQYF.

This chain joins TRBV6-2 or TRBV6-3 and TRBJ2-5; D perhaps matches TRBD1 (6 bases). V was trimmed by 0 bases and J by 4 bases, leaving 18 bases between them. The CDR3 loop spans 17 amino acids. Germline V gene data show CDR1 as MNHEY and CDR2 as SVGEGT. CDR3 amino acids: CASSYSQGSYLRETQYF. CDR3 nucleotides: TGTGCCAGCAGTTACTCTCAGGGGAGCTATTTGCGAGAGACCCAGTACTTC.

V and J are TRBV29-1 and TRBJ1-2, with TRBD1 identical over 8 bases. The CDR3 consists of 12 residues. The ends lost 6 bases at V and 8 bases at J; junction bases unmatched: 8. The germline V gene has CDR1 SQVTM and CDR2 ANQGSEA. CDR3 loop: CSVPTGVVGYTF. The CDR3 coding sequence is TGCAGCGTCCCGACAGGGGTAGTGGGCTACACCTTC.

The rearrangement uses TRBV5-1 and TRBJ2-7; no clear D. Germline values: CDR1 SGHRS, CDR2 YFSETQ. The length of the CDR3 is 14 residues. V gave up 3 bases and J gave up 2 bases, with 12 bases separating them. The chain's CDR3 is CASSYDLLAYEQYF. In nucleotides, the CDR3 is TGCGCCAGCAGCTACGACTTGCTAGCCTACGAGCAGTACTTC.

This clone was seen just once. The rearrangement uses TRBV7-6 and TRBJ2-3; 8 nucleotides match TRBD2. The CDR3 consists of 16 residues. V was clipped by 2 bases and J by 2 bases; unmatched bases: 6. Germline CDR1 reads SGHVS; CDR2 reads FNYEAQ. The CDR3 coding sequence is TGTGCCAGCAGCTTAACGCTAGCGGGTTTCACAGATACGCAGTATTTT. It specifies CASSLTLAGFTDTQYF.

The chain has TRBV15 and TRBJ2-7, with TRBD1 as a possible D gene (6 bases). V was pared by 0 bases and J by 7 bases, with 22 bases between. Per germline, CDR1 LNHNV and CDR2 YYDKDF (reference sequence). The CDR3 spans 17 residues. The CDR3 bases are TGTGCCACCAGCAGAGATCAGTGGGGGCAGATATATACGGAGCAGTACTTC. It codes for CATSRDQWGQIYTEQYF.